This T cell receptor beta chain was sequenced during a study of T-cell memory formation after mild COVID-19. Study-level results: Contracting clones, day 15 to 85, had balanced CD4/CD8, and later expanders favored CD4+.

Comment on this clonotype: The antigen is undetermined.

Germline values: CDR1 KGHDR, CDR2 SFDVKD. The CDR3 covers 17 residues. J lost 1 base, V lost 2 bases, and 4 bases had no gene match. A single record per CDR3 protein comes from TCRdb applying MiXCR to the 5' RACE reads. The sample lists around 200,000 distinct CDR3 sequences; about a fifth were seen once. The chain joins TRBV24-1 to TRBJ2-1; 10 bases fit TRBD1. The sequence was collected from a man aged 18-30 years who had mild COVID-19 (a few samples of this study predate the infection). Cell type and time point are not known. Sequenced material: PBMCs or a T cell subset sorted from them (not recorded which). CDR3 amino acids: CATSDSPGQGSYNEQFF. DNA for the CDR3: TGTGCCACCAGTGATTCCCCGGGACAGGGGTCCTACAATGAGCAGTTCTTC.